Below are 15 T cell receptor beta chains sequenced from a single sample in a study of T-cell reconstitution after alpha-beta-depleted transplantation in children. Unique molecular identifiers were incorporated into the prepared TCRbeta library. One entry per CDR3 protein results from TCRdb running MiXCR on the PCR reads. The sample yields 490,000 or so distinct CDR3 sequences, about 10% seen once. The sequencing here drew on PBMCs, taken before TCRalphabeta/CD19-depleted stem cell transplant. These receptors all stem from a child younger than 10 with inherited bone marrow failure, due to receive a stem cell transplant.

In its sample, this clonotype was seen a few times. V usage is TRBV19 and J usage is TRBJ1-1; no definite D call. Germline V gene data show CDR1 as LNHDA and CDR2 as SQIVND (reference sequence). V was trimmed by 4 bases and J by 4 bases, leaving 10 bases between them. The CDR3 extends over 13 amino acids. The CDR3 DNA reads TGTGCCAGTAGTAATCGACCTGTCACTGAAGCTTTCTTT. Amino acids: CASSNRPVTEAFF.

This clonotype was counted many times. The chain employs TRBV7-2 and TRBJ2-5; possible D gene TRBD1, 5 bases. CDR1 is SGHTA, CDR2 FQGNSA, per germline. This CDR3 contains 14 residues. Trimming pared 1 base from V and 1 base from J, leaving 7 bases between. CDR3 coding DNA: TGTGCCAGCAGCTTAGTAGGGGCCCAAGAGACCCAGTACTTC. This codes for CASSLVGAQETQYF.

Points on this clonotype: A read error is likely, as this CDR3 ends without the conserved phenylalanine or tryptophan. The V and J genes are TRBV12-3 or TRBV12-4 and TRBJ2-3; D is unclear. Between the trimmed V and J ends, which lost 1 base and 0 bases, there was a span of 5 bases. The CDR3 is 14 amino acids. CDR3 DNA: TGTGCCAGCAGTTTAGTTGGTAGCACAGATACGCAGTATCTT. It specifies CASSLVGSTDTQYL.

In its sample, this clonotype was seen many times. The chain has TRBV12-3 or TRBV12-4 and TRBJ2-4; TRBD2 matches at 7 bases. This CDR3 is built from 15 residues. The ends lost 3 bases at V and 6 bases at J; junction bases unmatched: 8. CDR3 region: CASSLRGLALNIQYF. The CDR3 DNA is TGTGCCAGCAGTTTGCGGGGGTTGGCGTTAAACATTCAGTACTTC.

In this sample, this clonotype turned up a few times. The chain joins TRBV28 to TRBJ1-1; TRBD1 aligns across 9 bases. This CDR3 contains 15 residues. V dropped 6 bases and J dropped 6; count of bases not matched to a gene: 11. Looked up from germline, CDR1 is MDHEN and CDR2 is SYDVKM. The chain's CDR3 is CASRVQGATLSEAFF. The CDR3 DNA reads as TGTGCCAGCAGAGTACAGGGGGCGACCCTCTCTGAAGCTTTCTTT.

In its sample, this clonotype was seen a few times. The chain combines TRBV7-9 with TRBJ1-1, with no clear D. V lost 6 bases and J 8 bases, leaving 13 bases between the germline ends. The CDR3 sequence is 12 residues long. Germline V gene data show CDR1 as SEHNR and CDR2 as FQNEAQ (reference sequence). CDR3 region: CASRFGIGEAFF. In DNA form, the CDR3 reads TGTGCCAGCAGGTTCGGAATCGGAGAAGCTTTCTTT.

In the case of this clonotype: Given a much more abundant clone one base away, this may be a read error. The chain couples TRBV7-9 to TRBJ1-4; no definite D call. CDR3 length equals 14 residues. From germline, CDR1 is SEHNR and CDR2 FQNEAQ (reference sequence). CDR3 nucleotides: TGTGCCAGCACCATGACGGGGTCCGGTGAACAACTGTTTTTT. Encoded protein: CASTMTGSGEQLFF.

The rearrangement joins TRBV4-1 to TRBJ2-1, with D tentatively TRBD1 or TRBD2 (5 bases each). V shed 4 bases and J shed 0 bases, with 28 bases lying between them. The CDR3 length is 21 residues. Germline V lookup: CDR1 MGHRA, CDR2 YSYEKL. CDR3 in DNA: TGCGCCAGCAGCCCGCACTGGGGCGGGCTTGGGGAACCCAGCTCCTACAATGAGCAGTTCTTC. Translating it yields CASSPHWGGLGEPSSYNEQFF.

In regard to this clonotype: A much larger clone lies a single base off, so this may be a read error. This chain links TRBV6-1 with TRBJ2-1, with TRBD2 matching 12 bases. The length of the CDR3 is 15 residues. Germline V lookup: CDR1 MNHNS, CDR2 SASEGT. The V gene end was trimmed by 6 bases and the J gene end by 8 bases; junction bases not matched to a gene: 8. The CDR3 DNA follows: TGTGCCAGCAGACCCCTAGCGGGAGGGACGGATGAGCAGTTCTTC. Its protein is CASRPLAGGTDEQFF.

This clonotype was observed at least ten times. The chain couples TRBV6-5 to TRBJ2-3, with D perhaps given as TRBD1 or TRBD2 (5 bases each). CDR3 size: 12 residues. V was pared by 4 bases and J by 6 bases, with 8 bases between. Germline V gene data show CDR1 as MNHEY and CDR2 as SVGAGI. CDR3 nucleotide sequence: TGTGCCAGCAGTTCCCGGGACGATACGCAGTATTTT. Translating gives CASSSRDDTQYF.

This clonotype appeared many times. The rearrangement uses TRBV6-2 or TRBV6-3 and TRBJ1-2; D unclear. In germline, CDR1 is MNHEY, CDR2 SVGEGT. The CDR3 is 18 residues long. V lost 0 bases and J lost 2, with 19 bases in between. CDR3 region: CASSYSKGWVFPNYGYTF. Here the CDR3 DNA reads TGTGCCAGCAGTTACTCGAAAGGATGGGTTTTCCCGAACTATGGCTACACCTTC.

Of note for this clonotype: It may be a read error: a sequence one base away is much more abundant. The chain employs TRBV6-1 and TRBJ2-7, with TRBD1 identical over 9 bases. CDR3 length: 16 amino acids. Germline values: CDR1 MNHNS, CDR2 SASEGT. CDR3 sequence (DNA): TGTCCCAGCAGTGCGCCGGGACAGGGAAAATCCTACGAGCAGTACTTC. Its protein product is CPSSAPGQGKSYEQYF.

This chain links TRBV7-9 with TRBJ2-5; D is possibly TRBD1 (6 bases). Germline CDR1 SEHNR, CDR2 FQNEAQ (reference sequence). Between the trimmed V and J ends, which lost 5 bases and 7 bases, there was a span of 11 bases. CDR3 length: 12 amino acids. The CDR3 nucleotides are TGTGCCAGCAGCCCAGGGGCGGCGACCCAGTACTTC. Protein product: CASSPGAATQYF.

This clonotype was seen many times. The gene calls are TRBV4-3 and TRBJ1-1; no definite D call. Trimming cost V 6 bases and J 0 bases, with 14 bases left between them. The CDR3 has 15 amino acids. Germline lookup yields CDR1 LGHNA and CDR2 YSLEER. The CDR3 loop is CASRVGRNMNTEAFF. CDR3 DNA sequence: TGCGCCAGCAGGGTGGGGAGGAACATGAACACTGAAGCTTTCTTT.

The chain couples TRBV6-2 or TRBV6-3 to TRBJ1-2; 7 bases are shared with TRBD1. CDR1 is MNHEY and CDR2 is SVGEGT in the germline V gene. V was clipped by 6 bases and J by 5 bases; unmatched bases: 9. CDR3 size: 14 residues. CDR3 sequence reads: CASRDPGQWYGYTF. The CDR3 bases are TGTGCCAGCAGGGATCCGGGACAGTGGTATGGCTACACCTTC.